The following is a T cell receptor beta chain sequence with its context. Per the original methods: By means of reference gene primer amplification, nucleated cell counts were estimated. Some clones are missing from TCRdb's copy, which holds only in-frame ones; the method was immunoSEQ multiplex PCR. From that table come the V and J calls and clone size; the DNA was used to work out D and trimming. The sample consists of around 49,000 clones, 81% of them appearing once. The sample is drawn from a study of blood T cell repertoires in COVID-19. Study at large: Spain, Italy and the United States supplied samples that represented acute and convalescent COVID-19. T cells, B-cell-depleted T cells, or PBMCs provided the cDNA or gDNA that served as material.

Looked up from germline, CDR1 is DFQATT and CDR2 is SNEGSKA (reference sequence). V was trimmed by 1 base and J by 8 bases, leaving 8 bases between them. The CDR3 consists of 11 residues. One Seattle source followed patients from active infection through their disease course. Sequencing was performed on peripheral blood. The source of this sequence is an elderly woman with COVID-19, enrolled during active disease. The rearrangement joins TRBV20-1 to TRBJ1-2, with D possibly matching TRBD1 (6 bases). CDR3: CSARAGVGYTF. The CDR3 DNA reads TGCAGTGCTAGAGCAGGGGTCGGCTACACCTTC.